This TCR beta chain was sequenced for a study of Graves' ophthalmopathy and Graves' hyperthyroidism. General observations from the study: For separating ophthalmopathy from stable hyperthyroidism, a 13-signature model gave 85% to 90% sensitivity and approximately 76% specificity. Detected in blood as well were most expanded thyroid clonotypes with frequency above 0.001.

Pregnancy or lactation, uncontrolled infections and other autoimmune diseases were grounds for excluding patients. Diagnosis used clinical symptoms, serum thyroxine, TRAb, thyroid ultrasound and orbital computed tomography. This clonotype was detected ten times or more. Its antigen is not known. Transcripts of RNA were the source for amplifying TCR beta CDR3 regions. HTBI primers were used in a first-round RT-PCR, which preceded a second-round multiplex PCR. Via MiXCR, TCRdb re-called the multiplex PCR reads, giving one row per CDR3 protein. The table shows hundreds of thousands of distinct CDR3 sequences, with around 20% occurring only once. CDR3 length: 13 residues. CDR1 DFQATT and CDR2 SNEGSKA come from the germline V gene (reference sequence). The junction had 1 base not matched to a gene; V was cut back by 5 bases and J by 4 bases.

This TCR derives from a woman younger than 30 with stable Graves' hyperthyroidism. Sequenced material: peripheral blood. The chain recombines TRBV20-1 with TRBJ2-7; 14 bases map to TRBD2. The DNA of the CDR3 is TGCAGTGCTGGGACTAGCGGGGGTTACGAGCAGTACTTC. This translates into CSAGTSGGYEQYF.